These T cell receptor beta chains were read from a single sample in a study of long-term antiretroviral therapy in people with HIV. Data came from immunoSEQ multiplex PCR; TCRdb stores just in-frame clones and leaves some out. The sample consists of tens of thousands of clones, under 85% of them appearing once. The sequenced sample was unsorted PBMCs, obtained 1.1 years before starting antiretroviral therapy. All receptors come from a woman between 40 and 55 years old with HIV. The CDR3 runs from the conserved cysteine through the conserved F or W. The D gene is left open where the match is weak. A row's size may be missing; if present it is once, few, many or a size class.

D gene | J gene | V gene | clone size | CDR3 length | CDR3 protein | CDR3 DNA
- | TRBJ2-5 | TRBV6-5 | - | 14 | CASSLGPLGETQYF | TGTGCCAGCAGTTTGGGCCCGCTTGGGGAGACCCAGTACTTC
- | TRBJ1-1 | TRBV12-5 | - | 12 | CASGEGWTEAFF | TGTGCTAGTGGTGAGGGGTGGACTGAAGCTTTCTTT
- | TRBJ2-6 | TRBV11-3 | medium-sized | 20 | CASSLDPDNFWFSGANVLTF | TGTGCCAGCAGCTTAGATCCCGACAACTTTTGGTTCTCTGGGGCCAACGTCCTGACTTTC
- | TRBJ1-5 | TRBV7-4 | - | 12 | CASSFRFQPQHF | TGTGCCAGCAGCTTCCGGTTTCAGCCCCAGCATTTT
- | TRBJ2-1 | TRBV11-3 | - | 16 | CASSLGKGGGINEQFF | TGTGCCAGCAGCTTAGGCAAGGGGGGGGGCATCAATGAGCAGTTCTTC
- | TRBJ1-2 | TRBV7-2 | - | 15 | CASSLAVGTDYGYTF | TGTGCCAGCAGCTTAGCGGTAGGGACGGACTATGGCTACACCTTC
- | TRBJ1-5 | TRBV19 | - | 13 | CASSIGGSQPQHF | TGTGCCAGTAGTATTGGTGGGAGTCAGCCCCAGCATTTT
- | TRBJ1-2 | TRBV7-9 | once | 17 | CASSLVAPSGASYGYTF | TGTGCCAGCAGCTTAGTGGCACCGTCAGGCGCATCGTATGGCTACACCTTC
TRBD1 | TRBJ2-3 | TRBV7-9 | - | 14 | CASSPPTGSDTQYF | TGTGCCAGCAGCCCCCCGACAGGGTCAGATACGCAGTATTTT
- | TRBJ1-1 | TRBV14 | - | 13 | CASSQVGGTEAFF | TGTGCCAGCAGCCAAGTAGGGGGCACTGAAGCTTTCTTT
- | TRBJ1-2 | TRBV11-2 | - | 12 | CASSFEGYGYTF | TGTGCCAGCAGCTTCGAAGGATATGGCTACACCTTC